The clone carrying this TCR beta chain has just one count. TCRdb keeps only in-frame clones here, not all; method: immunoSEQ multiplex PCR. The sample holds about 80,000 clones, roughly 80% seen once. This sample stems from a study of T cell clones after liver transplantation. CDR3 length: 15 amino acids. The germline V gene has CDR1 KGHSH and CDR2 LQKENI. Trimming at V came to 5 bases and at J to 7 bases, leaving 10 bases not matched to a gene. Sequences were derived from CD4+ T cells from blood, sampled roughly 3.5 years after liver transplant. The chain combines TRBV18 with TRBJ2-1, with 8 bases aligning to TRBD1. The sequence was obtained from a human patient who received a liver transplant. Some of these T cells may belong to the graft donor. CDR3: CASSFGQGRGNEQFF. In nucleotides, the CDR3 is TGTGCCAGCTCATTCGGACAGGGTCGCGGGAATGAGCAGTTCTTC.